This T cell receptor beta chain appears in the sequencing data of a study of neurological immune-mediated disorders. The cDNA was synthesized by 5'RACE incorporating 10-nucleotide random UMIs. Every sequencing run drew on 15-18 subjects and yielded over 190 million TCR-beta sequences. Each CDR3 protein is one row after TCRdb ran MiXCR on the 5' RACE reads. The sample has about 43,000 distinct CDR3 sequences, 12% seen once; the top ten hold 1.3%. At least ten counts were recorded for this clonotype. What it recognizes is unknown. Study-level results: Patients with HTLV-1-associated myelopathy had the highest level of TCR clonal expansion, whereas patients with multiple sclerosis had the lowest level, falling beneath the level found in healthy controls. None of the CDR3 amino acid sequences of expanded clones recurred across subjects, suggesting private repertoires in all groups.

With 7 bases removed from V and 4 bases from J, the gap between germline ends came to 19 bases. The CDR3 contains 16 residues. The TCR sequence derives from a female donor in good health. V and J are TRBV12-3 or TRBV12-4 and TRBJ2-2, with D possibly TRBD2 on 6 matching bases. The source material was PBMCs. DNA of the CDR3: TGTGCCAGCAACCTGGGGCGGGAAGCGCTCACCGGGGAGCTGTTTTTT. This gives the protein CASNLGREALTGELFF.